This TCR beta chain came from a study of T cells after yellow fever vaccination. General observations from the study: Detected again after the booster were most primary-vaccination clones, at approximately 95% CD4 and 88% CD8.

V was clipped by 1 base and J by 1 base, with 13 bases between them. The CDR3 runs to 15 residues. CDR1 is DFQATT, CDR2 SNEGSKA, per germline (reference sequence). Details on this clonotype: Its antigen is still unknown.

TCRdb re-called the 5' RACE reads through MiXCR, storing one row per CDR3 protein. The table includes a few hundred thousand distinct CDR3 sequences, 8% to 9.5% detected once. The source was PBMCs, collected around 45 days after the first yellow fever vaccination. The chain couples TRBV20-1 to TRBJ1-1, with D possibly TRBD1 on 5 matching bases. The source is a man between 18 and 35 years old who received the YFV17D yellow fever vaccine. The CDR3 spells CSARGWGTPNTEAFF. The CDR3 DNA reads TGCAGTGCTAGAGGTTGGGGGACTCCGAACACTGAAGCTTTCTTT.